This T cell receptor (beta chain) came from a study of cytomegalovirus exposure and HLA in healthy donors. The PCR employed 60 Vbeta primers together with 13 Jbeta primers. Sequencing was performed with immunoSEQ multiplex PCR; in TCRdb, only in-frame clones are kept and a portion is missing. The table records approximately 120,000 clones, around 79% of them present only once. Overall study findings and caveats: The authors reported that TCR beta sequences could predict HLA-A and HLA-B alleles. These predictions were accurate for most subjects in the first cohort. Cytomegalovirus association was assigned to about 150 TCR beta chains. Some highly shared sequence variants likely arose as a pipeline artifact.

Worth noting for this clone: The antigen is unknown.

Trimming left V 8 bases short and J 1 base short, with 16 bases between. Germline loops: CDR1 MDHEN, CDR2 SYDVKM. The CDR3 is made up of 15 amino acids. The source is a middle-aged woman in good health and CMV-seronegative. Sequencing input: PBMCs. The genes are TRBV28 and TRBJ2-3; the D gene is possibly TRBD2 (5 bases). The CDR3 coding sequence is TGTGCCAGCCCTCCCGGGGTCACAGGCACAGATACGCAGTATTTT. Amino acids: CASPPGVTGTDTQYF.